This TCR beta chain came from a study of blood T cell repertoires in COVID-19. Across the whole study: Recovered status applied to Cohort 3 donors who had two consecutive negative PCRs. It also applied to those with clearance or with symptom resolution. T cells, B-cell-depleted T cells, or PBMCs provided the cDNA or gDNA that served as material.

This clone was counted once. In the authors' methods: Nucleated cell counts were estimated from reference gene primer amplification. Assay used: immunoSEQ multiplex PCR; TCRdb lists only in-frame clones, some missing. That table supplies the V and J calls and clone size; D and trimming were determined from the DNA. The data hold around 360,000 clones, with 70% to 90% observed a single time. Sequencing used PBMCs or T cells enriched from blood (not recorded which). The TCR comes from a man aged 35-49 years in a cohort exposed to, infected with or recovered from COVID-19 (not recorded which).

CDR3 bases: TGTGCCAGTAGTATAGGTACTAGCGTTAGCTCCTACAATGAGCAGTTCTTC. It codes for CASSIGTSVSSYNEQFF. The V gene is TRBV19, the J gene TRBJ2-1; 7 bases agree with TRBD2. Looked up from germline, CDR1 is LNHDA and CDR2 is SQIVND (reference sequence). The CDR3 has 17 residues. After removal of 1 base from V and 0 bases from J, the junction contained 6 bases not matched to a gene.